These 6 T cell receptor beta chains were all obtained from the same sample, sequenced in a study of blood T cell repertoires in COVID-19 (dated by TCRdb to 2018 to 2021). Library generation was performed with the immunoSEQ multiplex PCR assay. TCRdb took this table from immuneACCESS and kept in-frame rearrangements with V and J called. Such tables lack part of the clones; where checked against another copy, unresolved V genes explain under half of the gap, and the rest is unexplained. The sample table lists about 150,000 clones, 84% of them with a count of one. Jointly, the top ten make up roughly 8.9% of the sample. Sequenced: peripheral blood. The source of these receptors is a woman between 45 and 65 years old with acute or convalescent COVID-19.

The rearrangement uses TRBV28 and TRBJ1-4; 7 bases map to TRBD1. The CDR3 totals 15 residues. The germline gives CDR1 MDHEN, CDR2 SYDVKM. Losses at the gene ends were 7 bases for V and 2 bases for J; bases not matched to a gene: 7. CDR3 sequence reads: CASMGFRGTNEKLFF. The CDR3 bases are TGTGCCAGCATGGGGTTCAGGGGGACTAATGAAAAACTGTTTTTT. The variable domain in full, completed from reference TRBV28 and TRBJ1-4, reads DVKVTQSSRYLVKRTGEKVFLECVQDMDHENMFWYRQDPGLGLRLIYFSYDVKMKEKGDIPEGYSVSREKKERFSLILESASTNQTSMYLCASMGFRGTNEKLFFGSGTQLSVL.

This sequence joins TRBV2 and TRBJ2-2, with D tentatively TRBD1 (6 bases). The CDR3 contains 12 residues. Germline values: CDR1 SNHLY, CDR2 FYNNEI. Trimming took 6 bases from V and 8 from J, leaving 10 bases between them. CDR3 in amino acids: CASRRDNGELFF. CDR3 DNA: TGTGCCAGCAGGAGGGACAATGGGGAGCTGTTTTTT.

This clone is judged medium-sized. Other DNA sequences of this sample code for an identical CDR3. The rearrangement uses TRBV5-6 and TRBJ2-7; a possible D gene is TRBD2 (5 bases). With 4 bases removed from V and 0 bases from J, the gap between germline ends came to 11 bases. Germline CDR1 and CDR2: SGHDT and YYEEEE. This CDR3 region has 14 residues. The DNA of the CDR3 is TGTGCCAGCAGCCCCCCCGGGGACTCCTACGAGCAGTACTTC. Amino acids: CASSPPGDSYEQYF. The whole variable domain, remainder taken from reference TRBV5-6 and TRBJ2-7, is DAGVTQSPTHLIKTRGQQVTLRCSPKSGHDTVSWYQQALGQGPQFIFQYYEEEERQRGNFPDRFSGHQFPNYSSELNVNALLLGDSALYLCASSPPGDSYEQYFGPGTRLTVT.

The rearrangement joins TRBV5-5 to TRBJ1-5, with D tentatively TRBD1 (6 bases). V lost 4 bases and J lost 7, with 15 bases in between. The CDR3 has 14 residues. Germline V gene sequence: CDR1 SGHKS, CDR2 YYEKEE (reference sequence). The DNA of the CDR3 is TGTGCCAGCAGCCAACAGGGAGGGGACCAGCCCCAGCATTTT. Translation gives CASSQQGGDQPQHF.

V is TRBV5-6 and J is TRBJ2-7; 9 nucleotides agree with TRBD2. V was clipped by 4 bases and J by 3 bases; unmatched bases: 5. This CDR3 comprises 14 residues. Germline CDR1 and CDR2: SGHDT and YYEEEE. The CDR3 DNA reads TGTGCCAGCAGCCTTAGCGGGAGAGTCTACGAGCAGTACTTC. Protein sequence: CASSLSGRVYEQYF.

V and J are TRBV2 and TRBJ2-5; no clear D gene. V lost 9 bases, J lost 1 base, and 9 bases lay in between. The length of the CDR3 is 12 residues. CDR1 is SNHLY, CDR2 FYNNEI, per germline. The CDR3 region has the DNA TGTGCCAGTACAGTGTTCCAAGAGACCCAGTACTTC. This translates into CASTVFQETQYF.